Sequencing of this T cell receptor (beta chain) was carried out in a study of regulatory T cells in long-lasting Graves disease (dated by TCRdb to the early 2020s). For context, the study as a whole: Newly diagnosed Graves' disease patients had taken antithyroid drugs for less than 3 months. Patients with persistent Graves' disease were compared with patients with newly diagnosed Graves' disease using TCR sequencing and RNA sequencing of peripheral blood. The study was conducted in China and was registered as a clinical trial. A total of about 33 samples underwent TCR sequencing, from some 13 patients with persistent Graves' disease and roughly 20 patients with newly diagnosed Graves' disease. Summary of the overall study and its limitations: The small sample size was acknowledged by the authors as a limitation that may reduce accuracy. Persistent disease showed preferential use of TRBV28, TRBJ1-2 and TRBJ2-5, whereas newly diagnosed disease favored TRBV20-1 and TRBJ2-1. Lower TCR Shannon entropy and fewer highly expanded clones were observed in persistent Graves' disease patients than in newly diagnosed patients, which suggested clonal expansion. More public clonotypes were shared among persistent patients (under 3,000) than among newly diagnosed patients (under 1,000). Sequencing and analysis were limited to the TCR beta chain. The study examined only peripheral blood because the primary lesion, thyroid tissue, could not be accessed.

This clonotype was observed at least ten times. Its antigen target is currently unknown. No much larger clone exists at a distance of one base, and base qualities are not known. Libraries were built with multiplex PCR. Data came from an Illumina HiSeq 4000. To build TCR beta libraries, CDR3 regions were amplified by Arm-PCR using iRepertoire HTBI primers. Gel purification was performed on PCR products prior to sequencing. The original methods were these. A total of 60 to 80 TRBV and about 13 TRBJ segments were identified across samples and were used for gene usage analysis of CDR3 amino acid clonotypes. COPE and FqMerger were used to merge the filtered high-quality paired reads into contigs. Contigs were aligned with BLAST to IMGT TRBV, TRBD and TRBJ reference genes, and CDR3 was defined per IMGT. Clonotypes above 0.1% frequency were classified as highly expanded clones. Shannon entropy was used to measure repertoire diversity, and the Gini coefficient was used to measure V-J evenness. Public clonotypes were defined as clonotypes shared by more than one individual. TCRdb applied fastp at Q25 and MiXCR to the public reads, then kept only in-frame beta chains. For every CDR3 protein sequence, its rows merge into one entry that carries the most common genes and DNA. TCRdb, rather than the study authors, made the V and J calls. The sample data list approximately 300,000 distinct CDR3 sequences, and 15% to 20% of these were observed just once. The ten largest account for about 39% of the sample.

The label giving this sample's time point can be read as: newly diagnosed GD, antithyroid drugs for less than 3 months. RNA was extracted from PBMCs in TRIzol for both TCR sequencing and RNA sequencing. The diagnosis of Graves' disease followed American Thyroid Association guidelines. Patients for the study were recruited at an endocrinology department in Xi'an, China. From each patient, around 9.3 milliliters of peripheral blood was collected into an EDTA anticoagulant tube. Ficoll Paque Plus density gradient separation was used to isolate PBMCs, and no further T cell sorting was performed. An Agilent 2100 Bioanalyzer and agarose gel were used to assess RNA quality, and a NanoDrop 2000 was used to measure RNA concentration. Reading from cysteine to phenylalanine, the CDR3 counts 15 amino acids. Only CDR3 DNA is held: 45 bases, read in frame from base 1. CDR1 and CDR2, per the germline V gene, are ENHRY and SYGVKD. V is clipped by 6 bases and J by 4 bases, and the sequence between their germline boundaries is 16 bases long.

The source of this sequence is a female donor with Graves disease. The source material was peripheral blood mononuclear cells (PBMCs), sampled at new diagnosis, from a patient treated with antithyroid drugs. This receptor chain uses TRBV10-3 and TRBJ2-1; perhaps TRBD1 is the D gene, with 6 bases matching. The DNA sequence reads TGTGCCATCAGCGTAAGGGGGACCCCGTACAATGAGCAGTTCTTC. This yields the protein CAISVRGTPYNEQFF.